This T cell receptor beta chain is from a study of T cell changes during pregnancy in multiple sclerosis. CDR1 MNHNS and CDR2 SASEGT come from the germline V gene. This CDR3 has 12 amino acids. Between the trimmed V and J ends, which lost 8 bases and 4 bases, there was a span of 11 bases. TCRdb keeps only in-frame clones here, not all; method: immunoSEQ multiplex PCR. The sample has more than 45,000 clones, roughly 94% seen once. The chain links TRBV6-1 to TRBJ1-2; possible D gene TRBD1, 5 bases. This TCR was sampled from a female donor with multiple sclerosis, enrolled in a pregnancy study. The sequencing used CD4+ T cells from peripheral blood mononuclear cells, collected in the first trimester of pregnancy. In DNA form, the CDR3 reads TGTGCCAGCTTTGGAGGGGCCTATGGCTACACCTTC. It is translated as CASFGGAYGYTF.